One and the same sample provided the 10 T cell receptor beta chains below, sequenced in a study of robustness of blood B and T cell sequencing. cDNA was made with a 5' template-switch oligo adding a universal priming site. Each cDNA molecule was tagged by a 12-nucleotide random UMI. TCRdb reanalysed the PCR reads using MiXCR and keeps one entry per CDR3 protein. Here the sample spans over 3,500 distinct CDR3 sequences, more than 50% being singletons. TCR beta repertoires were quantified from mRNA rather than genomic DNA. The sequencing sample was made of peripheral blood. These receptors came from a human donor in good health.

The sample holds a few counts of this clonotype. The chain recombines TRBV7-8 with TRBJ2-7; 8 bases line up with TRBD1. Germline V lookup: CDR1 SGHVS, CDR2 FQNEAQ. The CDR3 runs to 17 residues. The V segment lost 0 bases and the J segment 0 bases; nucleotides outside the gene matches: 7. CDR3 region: CASSLALTGGDSYEQYF. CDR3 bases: TGTGCCAGCAGCTTAGCCTTAACAGGGGGTGACTCCTACGAGCAGTACTTC. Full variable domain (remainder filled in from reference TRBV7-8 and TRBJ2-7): GAGVSQSPRYKVAKRGQDVALRCDPISGHVSLFWYQQALGQGPEFLTYFQNEAQLDKSGLPSDRFFAERPEGSVSTLKIQRTQQEDSAVYLCASSLALTGGDSYEQYFGPGTRLTVT.

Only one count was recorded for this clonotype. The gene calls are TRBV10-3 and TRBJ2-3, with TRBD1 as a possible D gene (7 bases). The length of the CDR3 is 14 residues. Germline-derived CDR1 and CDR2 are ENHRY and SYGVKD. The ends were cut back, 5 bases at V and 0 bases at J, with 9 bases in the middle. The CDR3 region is CAISQGGSTDTQYF. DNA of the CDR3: TGTGCCATCAGTCAGGGGGGTAGCACAGATACGCAGTATTTT.

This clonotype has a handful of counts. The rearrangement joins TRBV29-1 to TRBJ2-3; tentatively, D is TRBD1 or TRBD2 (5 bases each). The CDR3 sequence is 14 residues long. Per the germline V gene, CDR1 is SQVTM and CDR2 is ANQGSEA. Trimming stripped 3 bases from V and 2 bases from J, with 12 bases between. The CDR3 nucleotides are TGCAGCGTTGAGAGGGGTTCGGTCACAGATACGCAGTATTTT. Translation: CSVERGSVTDTQYF.

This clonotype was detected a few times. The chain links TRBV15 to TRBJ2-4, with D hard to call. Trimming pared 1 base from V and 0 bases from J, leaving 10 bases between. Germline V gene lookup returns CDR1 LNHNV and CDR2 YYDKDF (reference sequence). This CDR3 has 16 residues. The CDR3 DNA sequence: TGTGCCACCAGCAGAGTATTACCCCAAGCCAAAAACATTCAGTACTTC. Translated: CATSRVLPQAKNIQYF.

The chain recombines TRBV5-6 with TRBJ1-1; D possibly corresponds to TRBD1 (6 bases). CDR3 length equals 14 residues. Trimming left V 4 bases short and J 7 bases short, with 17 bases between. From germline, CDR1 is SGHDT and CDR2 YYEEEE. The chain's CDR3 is CASSGGPLEIEAFF. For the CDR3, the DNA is TGTGCCAGCAGCGGGGGGCCCCTTGAGATTGAAGCTTTCTTT.

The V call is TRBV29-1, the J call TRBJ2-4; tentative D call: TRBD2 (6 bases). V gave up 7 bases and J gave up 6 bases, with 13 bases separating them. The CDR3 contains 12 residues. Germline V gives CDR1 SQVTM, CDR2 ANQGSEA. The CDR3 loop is CSGIYGGNIQYF. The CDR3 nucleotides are TGCAGCGGAATCTACGGGGGAAACATTCAGTACTTC.

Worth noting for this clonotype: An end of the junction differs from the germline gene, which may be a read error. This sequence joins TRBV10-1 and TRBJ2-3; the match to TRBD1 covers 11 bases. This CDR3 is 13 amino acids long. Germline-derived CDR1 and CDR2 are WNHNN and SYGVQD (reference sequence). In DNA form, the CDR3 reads TGCGCCAGCAGTGAGCCGGACAGGGGGCTAGGGGATTTT. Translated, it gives CASSEPDRGLGDF.

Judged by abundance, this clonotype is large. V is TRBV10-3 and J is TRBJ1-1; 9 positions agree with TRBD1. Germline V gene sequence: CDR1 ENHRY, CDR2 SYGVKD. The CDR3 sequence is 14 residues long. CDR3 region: CGSRDREAWTEAFF. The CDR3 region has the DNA TGTGGTTCCCGGGACAGGGAAGCTTGGACTGAAGCTTTCTTT.

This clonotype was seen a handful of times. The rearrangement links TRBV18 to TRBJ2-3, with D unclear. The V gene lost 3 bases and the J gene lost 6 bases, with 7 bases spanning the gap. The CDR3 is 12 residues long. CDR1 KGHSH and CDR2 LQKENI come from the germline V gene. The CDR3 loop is CASSPLGDTQYF. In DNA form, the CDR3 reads TGTGCCAGCTCACCCTTAGGGGATACGCAGTATTTT.

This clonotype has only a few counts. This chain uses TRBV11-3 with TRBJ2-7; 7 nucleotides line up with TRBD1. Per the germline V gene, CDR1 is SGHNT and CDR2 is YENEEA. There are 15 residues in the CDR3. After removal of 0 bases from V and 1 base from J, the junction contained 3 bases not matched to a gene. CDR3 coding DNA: TGTGCCAGCAGCTTAGACCGGACAGGATCCTACGAGCAGTACTTC. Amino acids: CASSLDRTGSYEQYF.